The rows below give T cell receptor beta chains drawn from one sample of a study of cytomegalovirus exposure and HLA in healthy donors. Method: immunoSEQ multiplex PCR; TCRdb's copy keeps in-frame clones and lacks some. Among about 170,000 clones listed, 85% were seen once. Sequenced material: PBMCs. The receptors here all came from a boy aged 2 to 10 in good health and CMV-seronegative. Both conserved end residues are trimmed from each CDR3. Size values are once, few and many counts, or a class for expanded clones, and some rows have none.

size: NA; V: TRBV7-9; J: TRBJ1-4; CDR3: ASSAGQVNEKLF
size: NA; V: TRBV7-3; J: TRBJ2-5; CDR3: ASSSTGKETQY
size: once; V: TRBV5-6; J: TRBJ2-7; CDR3: ASTTGDRSNEQY
size: NA; V: TRBV27; J: TRBJ2-2; CDR3: ASSPTGRGQNTGELF
size: NA; V: TRBV7-9; J: TRBJ2-5; CDR3: ASSKPTSGRLRPSEQY
size: NA; V: TRBV29-1; J: TRBJ2-1; CDR3: SVEERQWSYNEQF
size: NA; V: TRBV28; J: TRBJ2-1; CDR3: ASLWSGGGEQF
size: NA; V: TRBV18; J: TRBJ1-3; CDR3: ASSLKQGASGNTIY
size: NA; V: TRBV15; J: TRBJ2-7; CDR3: ATSTGTATYEQY
size: NA; V: TRBV5-4; J: TRBJ2-5; CDR3: ASSLKSTSGAGETQY
size: NA; V: TRBV7-8; J: TRBJ1-5; CDR3: ASSRDRDHNQPQH
size: NA; V: TRBV5-1; J: TRBJ1-2; CDR3: ASSYEGRVAVLGGYT
size: NA; V: TRBV5-5; J: TRBJ2-5; CDR3: ASRKAETALQETQY
size: once; V: TRBV7-2; J: TRBJ2-5; CDR3: ASSFPLLETQY
size: few; V: TRBV13; J: TRBJ2-7; CDR3: ASSPRWVVPYEQY
size: NA; V: TRBV19; J: TRBJ2-7; CDR3: ASSIAYRKSTSGSSYEQY
size: NA; V: TRBV2; J: TRBJ2-1; CDR3: ASNRRGQF
size: NA; V: TRBV4-2; J: TRBJ2-5; CDR3: ASSPYSGGRETQY
size: NA; V: TRBV29-1; J: TRBJ2-3; CDR3: SGQTMTGNTDTQY
size: NA; V: TRBV20-1; J: TRBJ1-5; CDR3: RAGGDQPQH
size: NA; V: TRBV27; J: TRBJ2-1; CDR3: ASSLSSGPFGEQF
size: NA; V: TRBV2; J: TRBJ2-1; CDR3: ASREIAGGPSGEQF
size: few; V: TRBV2; J: TRBJ2-5; CDR3: AGKDRFMETQY
size: NA; V: TRBV18; J: TRBJ1-2; CDR3: ASSPELSYGYT
size: few; V: TRBV30; J: TRBJ2-2; CDR3: AWSRGLANTGELF
size: NA; V: TRBV27; J: TRBJ2-7; CDR3: ASSQAGGIYEQY
size: NA; V: TRBV5-1; J: TRBJ1-4; CDR3: ASSLWAGNEKLF
size: NA; V: TRBV6-6; J: TRBJ2-1; CDR3: ASSDTRGQF
size: once; V: TRBV6-4; J: TRBJ1-2; CDR3: ASSARQGAGGYT
size: NA; V: TRBV2; J: TRBJ1-1; CDR3: ASSEMDRGIGTEAF
size: NA; V: TRBV6-4; J: TRBJ2-2; CDR3: ASSDSGQTTGELF
size: few; V: TRBV20-1; J: TRBJ2-5; CDR3: SASGLETQY
size: NA; V: TRBV29-1; J: TRBJ2-7; CDR3: SVELAGGRPEQY
size: NA; V: TRBV9; J: TRBJ2-5; CDR3: ASSVSGTGQETQY
size: NA; V: TRBV4-1; J: TRBJ1-2; CDR3: ASSQDRWGDSWGGYT
size: once; V: TRBV10-3; J: TRBJ2-5; CDR3: AISESSETQY
size: NA; V: TRBV6-6; J: TRBJ2-2; CDR3: ASRQTGGRTGELF
size: few; V: TRBV5-4; J: TRBJ1-6; CDR3: ASSLEGQGSSPLH
size: NA; V: TRBV11-2; J: TRBJ2-1; CDR3: ASRLAGSPTGEQF
size: few; V: TRBV7-2; J: TRBJ2-7; CDR3: ASSLVGQGASYEQY
size: NA; V: TRBV7-9; J: TRBJ1-6; CDR3: ASSLGVQGESSPLH
size: NA; V: TRBV10-2; J: TRBJ2-5; CDR3: ASSEGALAGVQETQY
size: NA; V: TRBV7-9; J: TRBJ2-1; CDR3: ASSFTSGQQF
size: few; V: TRBV19; J: TRBJ2-5; CDR3: ASSRAHGGQETQY
size: NA; V: TRBV19; J: TRBJ2-2; CDR3: ASSIEWGDSRTGELF
size: few; V: TRBV29-1; J: TRBJ1-2; CDR3: SARTGDYGYT
size: NA; V: TRBV28; J: TRBJ2-7; CDR3: ASSLVGQPVYEQY
size: once; V: TRBV6-5; J: TRBJ1-2; CDR3: ASSYSKGRNGYT
size: NA; V: TRBV19; J: TRBJ2-1; CDR3: ASRTGGGFYNEQF
size: NA; V: TRBV6-4; J: TRBJ2-1; CDR3: ASSDSWRGTYNEQF
size: once; V: TRBV4-1; J: TRBJ1-1; CDR3: ASSQDPGEAF
size: NA; V: TRBV25-1; J: TRBJ2-7; CDR3: ASSEFWRGPPYEQY
size: NA; V: TRBV5-6; J: TRBJ2-5; CDR3: ASSLAFRGEETQY
size: NA; V: TRBV19; J: NA; CDR3: ASSPGLSYEQY
size: NA; V: TRBV19; J: TRBJ2-2; CDR3: ASRMSRRTSNTGELF